This is a list of T cell receptor beta chains from one sample in a study of Graves' ophthalmopathy and Graves' hyperthyroidism. MiXCR, applied by TCRdb to the multiplex PCR reads, yields one record per CDR3 protein. The data show roughly 500,000 distinct CDR3 sequences, over 13% seen once. The sequenced material came from blood. Receptors originate from a woman aged 25-40 years with Graves' ophthalmopathy. CDR3s include the opening cysteine and the closing phenylalanine or tryptophan. Each record gives: clone size, J gene, D gene, V gene, CDR3 protein, CDR3 DNA. D genes are given only for firm matches. For some rows the clone size is stated as once, few or many, or as a class when expanded; others skip it.

size: NA; J: TRBJ1-1; D: TRBD1; V: TRBV27; CDR3: CASIPPGQGSTEAFF; DNA: TGTGCCAGCATCCCCCCGGGACAGGGGAGCACTGAAGCTTTCTTT
size: many; J: TRBJ2-5; D: TRBD2; V: TRBV27; CDR3: CASSSPGLASGRAVPETQYF; DNA: TGTGCCAGCAGTTCCCCGGGCTTGGCCAGCGGGAGGGCCGTTCCTGAGACCCAGTACTTC
size: many; J: TRBJ2-2; D: NA; V: TRBV5-1; CDR3: CASSLDRLPGELFF; DNA: TGCGCCAGCAGCTTGGACAGGCTCCCCGGGGAGCTGTTTTTT
size: few; J: TRBJ2-2; D: TRBD1; V: TRBV20-1; CDR3: CSARDPGQGNTGELFF; DNA: TGCAGTGCTAGAGACCCGGGACAGGGAAACACCGGGGAGCTGTTTTTT
size: many; J: TRBJ2-5; D: NA; V: TRBV10-3; CDR3: CAITSEETQYF; DNA: TGTGCCATCACTAGCGAAGAGACCCAGTACTTC
size: NA; J: TRBJ2-7; D: TRBD2; V: TRBV13; CDR3: CASSLKATSGPYEQYF; DNA: TGTGCCAGCAGCCTAAAGGCGACTAGCGGACCCTACGAGCAGTACTTC
size: many; J: TRBJ1-5; D: NA; V: TRBV6-1; CDR3: CASSGYPRQLNQPQHF; DNA: TGTGCCAGCAGCGGGTACCCTAGACAGCTCAATCAGCCCCAGCATTTT
size: many; J: TRBJ2-5; D: TRBD2; V: TRBV2; CDR3: CASKPGLVETQYF; DNA: TGTGCCAGCAAGCCGGGACTAGTGGAGACCCAGTACTTC
size: many; J: TRBJ1-3; D: NA; V: TRBV19; CDR3: CASIAFSGNTIYF; DNA: TGTGCCAGTATCGCCTTCTCTGGAAACACCATATATTTT
size: many; J: TRBJ2-5; D: NA; V: TRBV28; CDR3: CASSKDRSQFQETQYF; DNA: TGTGCCAGCAGTAAGGACCGGAGCCAGTTTCAAGAGACCCAGTACTTC
size: NA; J: TRBJ1-2; D: TRBD1; V: TRBV12-3/TRBV12-4; CDR3: CASRIRDRPNYGYTF; DNA: TGTGCCAGCAGAATTCGGGACAGACCTAACTATGGCTACACCTTC
size: many; J: TRBJ1-1; D: NA; V: TRBV10-3; CDR3: CAISETQGSNTEAFF; DNA: TGTGCCATCAGTGAGACACAGGGATCGAACACTGAAGCTTTCTTT
size: many; J: TRBJ1-2; D: NA; V: TRBV20-1; CDR3: CSARGLGGTSKIANYGYTF; DNA: TGCAGTGCTAGAGGTCTTGGGGGCACCTCCAAAATCGCTAACTATGGCTACACCTTC
size: many; J: TRBJ1-5; D: NA; V: TRBV7-6; CDR3: CASSQAGDYQPQHF; DNA: TGTGCCAGCAGCCAAGCGGGGGACTATCAGCCCCAGCATTTT
size: many; J: TRBJ1-1; D: NA; V: TRBV6-2/TRBV6-3; CDR3: CASSYSNGGAFF; DNA: TGTGCCAGCAGTTACTCGAACGGAGGAGCTTTCTTT
size: NA; J: TRBJ2-2; D: NA; V: TRBV28; CDR3: CASSPTGVTALSGELFF; DNA: TGTGCCAGCAGCCCGACGGGAGTTACGGCCCTTTCGGGGGAGCTGTTTTTT
size: many; J: TRBJ1-1; D: NA; V: TRBV6-2/TRBV6-3; CDR3: CATDLNTEAFF; DNA: TGTGCCACCGATTTGAACACTGAAGCTTTCTTT
size: NA; J: TRBJ2-2; D: TRBD2; V: TRBV14; CDR3: CASSQTSGGTGELFF; DNA: TGTGCCAGCAGCCAGACTAGCGGAGGCACCGGGGAGCTGTTTTTT
size: many; J: TRBJ1-1; D: NA; V: TRBV30; CDR3: CAWYSGEAFF; DNA: TGTGCCTGGTACTCGGGGGAAGCTTTCTTT
size: many; J: TRBJ1-2; D: NA; V: TRBV28; CDR3: CASSSAGTTDRYGYTF; DNA: TGTGCCAGCAGTTCAGCCGGGACAACGGATCGCTATGGCTACACCTTC
size: many; J: TRBJ2-7; D: NA; V: TRBV10-3; CDR3: CAISEVRDEQYF; DNA: TGTGCCATCAGTGAGGTCAGGGACGAGCAGTACTTC
size: few; J: TRBJ1-2; D: NA; V: TRBV18; CDR3: CASSPPNTVGPYTF; DNA: TGTGCCAGCTCACCACCGAACACGGTGGGACCCTACACCTTC
size: many; J: TRBJ2-7; D: NA; V: TRBV12-3/TRBV12-4; CDR3: CASSLLRTQINYEQYF; DNA: TGTGCCAGCAGTTTACTCCGGACCCAGATTAATTACGAGCAGTACTTC